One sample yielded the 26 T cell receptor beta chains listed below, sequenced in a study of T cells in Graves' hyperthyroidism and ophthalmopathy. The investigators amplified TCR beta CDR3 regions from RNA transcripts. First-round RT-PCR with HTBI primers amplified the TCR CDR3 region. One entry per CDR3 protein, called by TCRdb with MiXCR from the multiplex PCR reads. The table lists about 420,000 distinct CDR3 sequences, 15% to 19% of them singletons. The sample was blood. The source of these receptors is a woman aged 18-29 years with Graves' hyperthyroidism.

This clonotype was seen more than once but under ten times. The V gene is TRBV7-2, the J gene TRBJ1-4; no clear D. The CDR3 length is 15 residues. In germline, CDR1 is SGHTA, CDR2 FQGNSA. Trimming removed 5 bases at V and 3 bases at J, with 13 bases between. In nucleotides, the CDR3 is TGTGCCAGCAGCCGGACTGGGTCGGCTAATGAAAAACTGTTTTTT. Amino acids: CASSRTGSANEKLFF.

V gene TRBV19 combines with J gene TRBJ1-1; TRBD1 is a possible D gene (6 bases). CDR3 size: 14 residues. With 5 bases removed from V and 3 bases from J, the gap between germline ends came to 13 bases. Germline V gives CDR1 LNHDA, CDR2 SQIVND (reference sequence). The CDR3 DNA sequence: TGTGCCAGTAGTCCGGGACCAGGGGACACTGAAGCTTTCTTT. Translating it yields CASSPGPGDTEAFF.

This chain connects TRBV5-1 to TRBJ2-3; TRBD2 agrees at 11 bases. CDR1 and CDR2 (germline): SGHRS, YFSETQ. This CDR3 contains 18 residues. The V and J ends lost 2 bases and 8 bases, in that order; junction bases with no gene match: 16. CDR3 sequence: CASSFQLAGVSGRGTQYF. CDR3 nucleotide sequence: TGCGCCAGCAGCTTTCAACTAGCGGGAGTAAGCGGAAGAGGTACGCAGTATTTT.

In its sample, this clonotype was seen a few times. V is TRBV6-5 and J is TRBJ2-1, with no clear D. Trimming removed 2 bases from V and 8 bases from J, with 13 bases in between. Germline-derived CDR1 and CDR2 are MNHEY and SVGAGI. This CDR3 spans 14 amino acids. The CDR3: CASSYLVWSDEQFF. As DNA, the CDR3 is TGTGCCAGCAGTTACCTGGTCTGGAGTGATGAGCAGTTCTTC.

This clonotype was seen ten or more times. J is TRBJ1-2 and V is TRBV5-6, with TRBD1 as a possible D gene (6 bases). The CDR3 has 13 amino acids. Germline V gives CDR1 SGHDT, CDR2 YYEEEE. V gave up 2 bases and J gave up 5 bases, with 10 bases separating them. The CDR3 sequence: CASSLGQPYGYTF. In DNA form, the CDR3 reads TGTGCCAGCAGCTTAGGACAGCCGTATGGCTACACCTTC.

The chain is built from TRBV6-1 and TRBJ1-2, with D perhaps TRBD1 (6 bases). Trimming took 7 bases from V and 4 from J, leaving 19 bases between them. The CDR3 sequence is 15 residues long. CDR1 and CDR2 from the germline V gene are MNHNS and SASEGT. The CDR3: CASKDQDSLFYGYTF. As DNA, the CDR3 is TGTGCCAGCAAAGATCAGGACAGCCTATTCTATGGCTACACCTTC.

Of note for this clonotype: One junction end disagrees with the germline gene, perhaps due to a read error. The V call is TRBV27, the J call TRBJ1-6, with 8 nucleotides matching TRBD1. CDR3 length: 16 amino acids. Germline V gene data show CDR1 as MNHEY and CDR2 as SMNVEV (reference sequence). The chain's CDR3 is CASSSHRGSYNSPPHF. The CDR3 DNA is TGTGCCAGCAGTTCGCACAGGGGGTCCTATAATTCACCCCCCCACTTT.

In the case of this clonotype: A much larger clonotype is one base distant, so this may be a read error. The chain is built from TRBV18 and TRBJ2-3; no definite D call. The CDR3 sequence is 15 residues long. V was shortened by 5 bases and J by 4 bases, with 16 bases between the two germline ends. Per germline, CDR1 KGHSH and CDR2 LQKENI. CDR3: CASSVSLQRADTQYF. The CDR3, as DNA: TGTGCCAGCTCAGTGAGCCTCCAACGTGCAGATACGCAGTATTTT.

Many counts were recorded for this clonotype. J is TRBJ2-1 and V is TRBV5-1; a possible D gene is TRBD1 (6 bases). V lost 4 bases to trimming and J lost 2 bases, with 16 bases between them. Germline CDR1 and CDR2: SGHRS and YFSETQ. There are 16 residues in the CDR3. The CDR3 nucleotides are TGCGCCAGCAGCGTAACAACGGACAGCCCCTACAATGAGCAGTTCTTC. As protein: CASSVTTDSPYNEQFF.

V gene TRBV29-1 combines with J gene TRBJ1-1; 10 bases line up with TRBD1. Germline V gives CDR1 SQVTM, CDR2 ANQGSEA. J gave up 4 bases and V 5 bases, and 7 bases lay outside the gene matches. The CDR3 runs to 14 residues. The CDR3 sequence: CSVRTGGLGTEAFF. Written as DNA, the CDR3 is TGCAGCGTTAGGACAGGGGGTTTGGGCACTGAAGCTTTCTTT.

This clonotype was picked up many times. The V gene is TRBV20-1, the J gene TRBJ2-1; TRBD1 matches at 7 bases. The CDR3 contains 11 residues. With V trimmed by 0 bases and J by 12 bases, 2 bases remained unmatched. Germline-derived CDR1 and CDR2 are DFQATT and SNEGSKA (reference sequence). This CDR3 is CSAREWTGQFF. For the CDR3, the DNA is TGCAGTGCTAGAGAGTGGACAGGGCAGTTCTTC.

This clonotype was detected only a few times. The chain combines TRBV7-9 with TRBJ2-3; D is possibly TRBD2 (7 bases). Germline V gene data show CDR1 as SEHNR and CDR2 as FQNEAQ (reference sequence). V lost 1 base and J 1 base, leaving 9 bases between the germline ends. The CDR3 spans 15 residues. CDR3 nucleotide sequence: TGTGCCAGCAGCTTAGACGGGGGGCGCACAGATACGCAGTATTTT. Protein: CASSLDGGRTDTQYF.

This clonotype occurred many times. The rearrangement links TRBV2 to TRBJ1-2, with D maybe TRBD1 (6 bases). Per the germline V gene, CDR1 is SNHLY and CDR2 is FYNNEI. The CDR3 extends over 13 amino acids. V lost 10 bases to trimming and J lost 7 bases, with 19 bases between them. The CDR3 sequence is CATTRDTGFGYTF. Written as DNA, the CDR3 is TGTGCCACCACACGGGACACGGGCTTTGGCTACACCTTC. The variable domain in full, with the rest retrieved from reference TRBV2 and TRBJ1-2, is EPEVTQTPSHQVTQMGQEVILRCVPISNHLYFYWYRQILGQKVEFLVSFYNNEISEKSEIFDDQFSVERPDGSNFTLKIRSTKLEDSAMYFCATTRDTGFGYTFGSGTRLTVV.

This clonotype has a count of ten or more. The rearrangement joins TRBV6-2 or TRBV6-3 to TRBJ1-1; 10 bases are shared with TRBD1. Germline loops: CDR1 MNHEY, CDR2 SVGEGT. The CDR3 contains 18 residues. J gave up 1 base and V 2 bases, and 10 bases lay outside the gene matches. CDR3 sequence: CASSYPTGGVFRNTEAFF. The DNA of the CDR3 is TGTGCCAGCAGTTACCCGACAGGGGGCGTCTTCAGGAACACTGAAGCTTTCTTT.

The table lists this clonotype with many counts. The CDR3 DNA sequence: TGTGCCAGCAGTTCCGTCTTTTTAAGCGGGAGGTCCTACAATGAGCAGTTCTTC. Residues: CASSSVFLSGRSYNEQFF. The chain uses TRBV28 and TRBJ2-1; 9 bases are shared with TRBD2. Germline CDR1 is MDHEN and CDR2 is SYDVKM. Trimming took 4 bases from V and 1 from J; bases not matched to a gene: 11. The CDR3 runs 18 residues.

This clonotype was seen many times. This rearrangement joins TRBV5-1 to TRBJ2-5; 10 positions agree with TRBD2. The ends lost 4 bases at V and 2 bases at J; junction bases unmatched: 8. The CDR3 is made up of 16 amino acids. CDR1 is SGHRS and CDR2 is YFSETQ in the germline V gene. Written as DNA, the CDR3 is TGCGCCAGCAGCCCGGCGCCTAGCGGGGGACAAGAGACCCAGTACTTC. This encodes CASSPAPSGGQETQYF.

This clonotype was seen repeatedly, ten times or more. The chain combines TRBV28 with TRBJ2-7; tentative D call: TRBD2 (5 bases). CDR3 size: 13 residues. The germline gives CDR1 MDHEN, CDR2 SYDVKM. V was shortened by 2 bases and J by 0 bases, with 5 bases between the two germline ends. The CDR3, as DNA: TGTGCCAGCAGTTTAGCGGGCTCCTACGAGCAGTACTTC. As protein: CASSLAGSYEQYF.

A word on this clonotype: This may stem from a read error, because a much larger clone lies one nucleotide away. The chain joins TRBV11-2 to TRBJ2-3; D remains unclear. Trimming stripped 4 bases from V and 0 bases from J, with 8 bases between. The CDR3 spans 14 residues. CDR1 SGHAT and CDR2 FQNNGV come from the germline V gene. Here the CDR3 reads CASSWRTSTDTQYF. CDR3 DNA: TGTGCCAGCAGCTGGCGGACGAGCACAGATACGCAGTATTTT. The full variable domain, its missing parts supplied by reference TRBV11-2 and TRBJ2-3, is EAGVAQSPRYKIIEKRQSVAFWCNPISGHATLYWYQQILGQGPKLLIQFQNNGVVDDSQLPKDRFSAERLKGVDSTLKIQPAKLEDSAVYLCASSWRTSTDTQYFGPGTRLTVL.

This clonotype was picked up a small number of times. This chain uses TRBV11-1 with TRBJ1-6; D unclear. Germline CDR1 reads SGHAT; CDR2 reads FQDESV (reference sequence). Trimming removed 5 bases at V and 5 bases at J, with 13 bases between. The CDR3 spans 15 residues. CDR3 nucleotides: TGTGCCAGCAGCCCTAATGGGTTTGATAATTCACCCCTCCACTTT. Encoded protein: CASSPNGFDNSPLHF. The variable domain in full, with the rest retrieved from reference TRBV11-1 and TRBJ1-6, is EAEVAQSPRYKITEKSQAVAFWCDPISGHATLYWYRQILGQGPELLVQFQDESVVDDSQLPKDRFSAERLKGVDSTLKIQPAELGDSAMYLCASSPNGFDNSPLHFGNGTRLTVT.

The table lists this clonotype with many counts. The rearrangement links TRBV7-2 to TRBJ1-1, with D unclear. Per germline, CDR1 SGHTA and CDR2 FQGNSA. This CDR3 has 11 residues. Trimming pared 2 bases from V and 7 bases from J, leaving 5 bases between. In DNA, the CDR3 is TGTGCCAGCAGCTTATCCCTTGAAGCTTTCTTT. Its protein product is CASSLSLEAFF.

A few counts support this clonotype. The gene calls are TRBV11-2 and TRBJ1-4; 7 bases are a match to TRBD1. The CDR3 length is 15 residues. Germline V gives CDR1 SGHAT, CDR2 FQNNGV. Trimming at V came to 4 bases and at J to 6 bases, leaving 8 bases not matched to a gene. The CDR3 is CASSSRDSWDEKLFF. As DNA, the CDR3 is TGTGCCAGCAGCTCCCGGGACAGTTGGGATGAAAAACTGTTTTTT.

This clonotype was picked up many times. The CDR3 region is CASVRGRGHEQYF. The CDR3 DNA is TGTGCCAGCGTAAGGGGCAGGGGACACGAGCAGTACTTC. The chain couples TRBV2 to TRBJ2-7, with a tentative D call TRBD1 (6 bases). V was cut by 8 bases and J by 5 bases, with 16 bases left in between. CDR3 size: 13 residues. Germline assignment: CDR1 SNHLY and CDR2 FYNNEI.

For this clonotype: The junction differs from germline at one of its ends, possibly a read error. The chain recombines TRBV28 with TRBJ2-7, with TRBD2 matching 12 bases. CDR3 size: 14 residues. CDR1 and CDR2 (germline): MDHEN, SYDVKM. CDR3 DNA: TGTGCCGGCAGCCCGACTAGCGGGAGCTACGAGCAGTACTTC. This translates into CAGSPTSGSYEQYF. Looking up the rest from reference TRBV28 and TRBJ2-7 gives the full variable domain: DVKVTQSSRYLVKRTGEKVFLECVQDMDHENMFWYRQDPGLGLRLIYFSYDVKMKEKGDIPEGYSVSREKKERFSLILESASTNQTSMYLCAGSPTSGSYEQYFGPGTRLTVT.

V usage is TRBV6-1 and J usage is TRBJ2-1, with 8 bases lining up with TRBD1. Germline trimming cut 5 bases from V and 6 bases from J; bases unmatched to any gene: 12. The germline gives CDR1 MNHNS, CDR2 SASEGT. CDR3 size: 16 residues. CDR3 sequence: CASSRRTGRFVNEQFF. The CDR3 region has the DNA TGTGCCAGCAGTCGACGGACAGGGCGCTTTGTCAATGAGCAGTTCTTC.

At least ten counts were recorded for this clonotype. DNA for the CDR3: TGCGCCAGCAGCTTGGAGGGACAGGGCCCGGAGACCCAGTACTTC. It is translated as CASSLEGQGPETQYF. The chain joins TRBV5-1 to TRBJ2-5; the match to TRBD1 covers 9 bases. CDR1 and CDR2 from the germline V gene are SGHRS and YFSETQ. The CDR3 has 15 amino acids. Losses at the gene ends were 0 bases for V and 5 bases for J; bases not matched to a gene: 5.

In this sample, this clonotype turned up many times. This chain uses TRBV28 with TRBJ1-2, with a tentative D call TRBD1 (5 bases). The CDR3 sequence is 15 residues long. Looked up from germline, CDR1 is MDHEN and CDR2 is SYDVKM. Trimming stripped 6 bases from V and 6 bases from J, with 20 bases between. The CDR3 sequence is CASSPRGPRGNGYTF. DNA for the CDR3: TGTGCCAGCAGCCCCCGGGGACCTCGAGGAAATGGCTACACCTTC.